The clone carrying this TCR beta chain was seen a handful of times. TCRdb re-called the 5' RACE reads with MiXCR, one entry per CDR3 protein. The table records around 62,000 distinct CDR3 sequences, roughly 19% of them present only once. The entry originates in a study of HIV-infected patients and healthy controls. The germline CDR1 and CDR2 sequences are GTSNPN and SVGIG (reference sequence). CDR3 size: 15 residues. V gave up 2 bases and J gave up 4 bases, with 17 bases separating them. This TCR came from a human donor in good health. The source material was CD4+ T cells from blood. The chain employs TRBV30 and TRBJ2-5; possibly TRBD2 for D (7 bases). The CDR3 spells CAWSKGGASGETQYF. The CDR3, as DNA: TGTGCCTGGAGTAAAGGGGGGGCGTCGGGAGAGACCCAGTACTTC.